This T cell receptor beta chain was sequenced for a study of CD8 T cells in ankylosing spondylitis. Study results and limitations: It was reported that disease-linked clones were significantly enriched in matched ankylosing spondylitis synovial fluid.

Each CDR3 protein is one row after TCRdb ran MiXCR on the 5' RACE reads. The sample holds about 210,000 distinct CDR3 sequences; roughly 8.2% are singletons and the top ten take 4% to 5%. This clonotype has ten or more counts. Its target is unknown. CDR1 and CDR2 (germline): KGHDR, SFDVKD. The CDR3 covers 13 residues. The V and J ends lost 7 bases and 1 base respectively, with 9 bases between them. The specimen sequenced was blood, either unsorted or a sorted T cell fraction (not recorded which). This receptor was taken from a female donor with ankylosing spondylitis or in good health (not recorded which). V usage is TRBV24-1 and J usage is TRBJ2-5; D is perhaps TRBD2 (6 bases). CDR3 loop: CATSRGTQETQYF. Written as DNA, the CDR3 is TGTGCCACCAGCCGCGGGACCCAAGAGACCCAGTACTTC.